The present entry profiles one T cell receptor beta chain with its context. Its antigen is undetermined. TCRdb keeps only in-frame clones here, not all; method: immunoSEQ multiplex PCR. In the table there are approximately 160,000 clones, 90% to 95% of which are singletons. Germline CDR1 MNHEY, CDR2 SVGAGI. There are 15 residues in the CDR3. The V segment lost 2 bases and the J segment 5 bases; nucleotides outside the gene matches: 6. These data belong to a study of T cell responses to AZD1222 COVID-19 vaccine. The wider study: Pooling covered second doses at about 4 or about 12 weeks. Study observations and caveats: The donor group comprised mostly white British people and more females; the analysis possibly underestimated clonal diversity. When two AZD1222 doses had been given, Spike-specific TCR breadth and depth rose. Repertoires in all cases were sampled only once the peak T cell response had passed.

The sample in question was peripheral blood, obtained on day 0 of AZD1222 vaccination. The clonotype was recovered from an adult in good health. The V call is TRBV6-5, the J call TRBJ1-2; 9 positions match TRBD1. Here the CDR3 reads CASSYPQDRGYGYTF. DNA for the CDR3: TGTGCCAGCAGTTACCCCCAGGACAGGGGATATGGCTACACCTTC.